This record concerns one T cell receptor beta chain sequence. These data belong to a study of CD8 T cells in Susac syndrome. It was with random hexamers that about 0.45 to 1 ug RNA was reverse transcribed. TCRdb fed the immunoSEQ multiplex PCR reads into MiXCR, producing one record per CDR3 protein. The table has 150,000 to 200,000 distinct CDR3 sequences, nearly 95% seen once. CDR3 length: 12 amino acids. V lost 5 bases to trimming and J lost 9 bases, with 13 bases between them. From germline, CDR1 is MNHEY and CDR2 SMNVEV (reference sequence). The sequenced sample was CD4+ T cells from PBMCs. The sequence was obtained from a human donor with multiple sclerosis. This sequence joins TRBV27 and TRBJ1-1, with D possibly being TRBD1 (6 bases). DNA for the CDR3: TGTGCCAGCAGTAACATACAGGGAAAAGCTTTCTTT. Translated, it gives CASSNIQGKAFF.